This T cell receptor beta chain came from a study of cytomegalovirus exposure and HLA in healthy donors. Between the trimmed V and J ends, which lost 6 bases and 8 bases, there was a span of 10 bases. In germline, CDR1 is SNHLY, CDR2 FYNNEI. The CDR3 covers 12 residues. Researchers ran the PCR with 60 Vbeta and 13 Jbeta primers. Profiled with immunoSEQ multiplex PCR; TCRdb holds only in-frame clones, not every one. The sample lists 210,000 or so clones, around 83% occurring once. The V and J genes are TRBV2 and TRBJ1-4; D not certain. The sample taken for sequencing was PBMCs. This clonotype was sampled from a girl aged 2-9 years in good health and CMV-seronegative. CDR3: CASRTTREKLFF. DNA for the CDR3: TGTGCCAGCAGAACGACTCGGGAAAAACTGTTTTTT.